The 32 T cell receptor beta chains listed next were all sequenced from one sample in a study of blood T cell repertoires in COVID-19. The protocol was immunoSEQ multiplex PCR, while the TCRdb copy is restricted to in-frame clones and leaves out a portion. The sample includes about 300,000 clones, 70% to 90% of them seen just once. The sample taken for sequencing was PBMCs or T cells enriched from blood (not recorded which). These receptors were collected from a man aged 25 to 40 who had recovered from COVID-19.

The chain uses TRBV5-4 and TRBJ1-6; TRBD1 is a possible D gene (5 bases). The CDR3 spans 15 residues. Germline CDR1 reads SGHNT; CDR2 reads YYREEE (reference sequence). The V and J ends lost 5 bases and 8 bases respectively, with 17 bases between them. The CDR3 DNA reads TGTGCCAGCAGTTCCAACCGGGACTGGGATTCACCCCTCCACTTT. Residues: CASSSNRDWDSPLHF.

Only one count was recorded for this clone. The V and J genes are TRBV11-2 and TRBJ2-3, with 10 positions matching TRBD1. The CDR3 covers 14 residues. Germline values: CDR1 SGHAT, CDR2 FQNNGV. With 8 bases clipped from V and 5 bases from J, the junction kept 7 bases outside the gene matches. CDR3 DNA: TGTGCCAGCGGGGCCGGGACAGGGGTAGATACGCAGTATTTT. Its translation: CASGAGTGVDTQYF.

This clone was seen once. This chain connects TRBV7-6 to TRBJ1-1, with TRBD1 identical over 10 bases. V trimming: 3 bases; J trimming: 0 bases; junction bases outside the gene matches: 4. Germline V lookup: CDR1 SGHVS, CDR2 FNYEAQ. CDR3 length equals 16 residues. The CDR3 DNA reads TGTGCCAGCAGCTTGGGGACAGGGGCCCTGAACACTGAAGCTTTCTTT. This codes for CASSLGTGALNTEAFF.

The chain is built from TRBV9 and TRBJ2-3; 9 bases agree with TRBD1. The germline CDR1 and CDR2 sequences are SGDLS and YYNGEE. The ends lost 3 bases at V and 4 bases at J; junction bases unmatched: 6. CDR3 length equals 15 residues. CDR3 DNA: TGTGCCAGCAGCGCTAGGACAGGGGAGGCAGATACGCAGTATTTT. Translation: CASSARTGEADTQYF.

The chain uses TRBV30 and TRBJ2-7, with D possibly being TRBD1 (6 bases). The CDR3 is made up of 14 amino acids. Germline V gene data show CDR1 as GTSNPN and CDR2 as SVGIG (reference sequence). Trimming pared 0 bases from V and 5 bases from J, leaving 14 bases between. The CDR3 bases are TGTGCCTGGAGTGTGGGGGCGACTTACAACGAGCAGTACTTC. This codes for CAWSVGATYNEQYF.

The J gene is TRBJ1-1, the V gene TRBV5-4; no clear D. Trimming removed 4 bases at V and 1 base at J, with 14 bases between. The CDR3 runs 15 residues. Per the germline V gene, CDR1 is SGHNT and CDR2 is YYREEE (reference sequence). CDR3 nucleotide sequence: TGTGCCAGCAGCCCTGGTGGCCACCCGAACACTGAAGCTTTCTTT. It is translated as CASSPGGHPNTEAFF. The complete variable domain, with remaining parts taken from reference TRBV5-4 and TRBJ1-1, reads ETGVTQSPTHLIKTRGQQVTLRCSSQSGHNTVSWYQQALGQGPQFIFQYYREEENGRGNFPPRFSGLQFPNYSSELNVNALELDDSALYLCASSPGGHPNTEAFFGQGTRLTVV.

The chain combines TRBV19 with TRBJ1-6; TRBD1 matches at 7 bases. V dropped 5 bases and J dropped 0; count of bases not matched to a gene: 10. Germline assignment: CDR1 LNHDA and CDR2 SQIVND (reference sequence). There are 18 residues in the CDR3. The CDR3 coding sequence is TGTGCCAGTAGTCCCGAGTCACAGGGGCGCTCCTATAATTCACCCCTCCACTTT. This encodes CASSPESQGRSYNSPLHF. The whole variable domain, remainder taken from reference TRBV19 and TRBJ1-6, is DGGITQSPKYLFRKEGQNVTLSCEQNLNHDAMYWYRQDPGQGLRLIYYSQIVNDFQKGDIAEGYSVSREKKESFPLTVTSAQKNPTAFYLCASSPESQGRSYNSPLHFGNGTRLTVT.

The V call is TRBV9, the J call TRBJ1-6; D may be TRBD1 (6 bases). CDR3 size: 15 residues. Between the trimmed V and J ends, which lost 0 bases and 10 bases, there was a span of 14 bases. Germline assignment: CDR1 SGDLS and CDR2 YYNGEE. Here the CDR3 reads CASSVDRDNGSPLHF. In DNA form, the CDR3 reads TGTGCCAGCAGCGTAGATAGGGACAATGGGTCACCCCTCCACTTT.

V and J are TRBV30 and TRBJ1-4; 7 bases align to TRBD1. Germline CDR1 GTSNPN, CDR2 SVGIG (reference sequence). Trimming cost V 4 bases and J 5 bases; bases outside gene matches: 1. The CDR3 sequence is 12 residues long. CDR3 nucleotide sequence: TGTGCCTGGAAAGGGGGCAATGAAAAACTGTTTTTT. Protein sequence: CAWKGGNEKLFF.

In its sample, this clone was seen a few times. The chain carries TRBV7-2 and TRBJ1-5; a weak D match, TRBD1 (6 bases). V lost 5 bases and J lost 0, with 11 bases in between. CDR1 is SGHTA and CDR2 is FQGNSA in the germline V gene. This CDR3 contains 15 residues. DNA for the CDR3: TGTGCCAGCAGCGAACAGGGTTATAGCAATCAGCCCCAGCATTTT. Protein sequence: CASSEQGYSNQPQHF.

V is TRBV30 and J is TRBJ2-3, with 7 positions matching TRBD1. With V trimmed by 2 bases and J by 4 bases, 9 bases remained unmatched. Germline V lookup: CDR1 GTSNPN, CDR2 SVGIG (reference sequence). This CDR3 is built from 15 residues. This chain's CDR3 is CAWSWRSTGADTQYF. As DNA, the CDR3 is TGTGCCTGGAGTTGGAGGTCCACAGGGGCAGATACGCAGTATTTT.

CDR3 bases: TGCGCCAGCAGCTTGGGACAGGTAGACGACGAGCAGTACTTC. Translation: CASSLGQVDDEQYF. V usage is TRBV5-1 and J usage is TRBJ2-7, with a possible D match to TRBD1 (6 bases). CDR1 is SGHRS and CDR2 is YFSETQ in the germline V gene. V was pared by 0 bases and J by 5 bases, with 12 bases between. The CDR3 spans 14 residues.

This sequence joins TRBV28 and TRBJ1-1; D is unresolved. Between the trimmed V and J ends, which lost 3 bases and 2 bases, there was a span of 13 bases. In germline, CDR1 is MDHEN, CDR2 SYDVKM. The CDR3 extends over 15 amino acids. The CDR3 DNA reads as TGTGCCAGCAGTTTGCACCCTAGCGGCAACACTGAAGCTTTCTTT. This translates into CASSLHPSGNTEAFF. Complete variable domain (other parts from reference TRBV28 and TRBJ1-1): DVKVTQSSRYLVKRTGEKVFLECVQDMDHENMFWYRQDPGLGLRLIYFSYDVKMKEKGDIPEGYSVSREKKERFSLILESASTNQTSMYLCASSLHPSGNTEAFFGQGTRLTVV.

The chain links TRBV12-3 or TRBV12-4 to TRBJ2-7; 7 bases map to TRBD1. The V gene end was trimmed by 5 bases and the J gene end by 4 bases; junction bases not matched to a gene: 5. The CDR3 covers 13 residues. The chain's CDR3 is CASSLGQRYEQYF. The CDR3 bases are TGTGCCAGCAGTCTGGGACAGCGTTACGAGCAGTACTTC.

This rearrangement joins TRBV5-1 to TRBJ2-1, with a possible D match to TRBD2 (6 bases). This CDR3 is built from 13 residues. Trimming took off 4 bases at V and 6 bases at J, with 11 bases between the two ends. The germline V gene has CDR1 SGHRS and CDR2 YFSETQ. The CDR3 region has the DNA TGCGCCAGCAGCGCGGGAAAAGTCAATGAGCAGTTCTTC. Its protein product is CASSAGKVNEQFF.

The genes are TRBV4-1 and TRBJ2-4; perhaps TRBD1 as D (6 bases). The length of the CDR3 is 13 residues. CDR1 is MGHRA and CDR2 is YSYEKL in the germline V gene. Trimming left V 2 bases short and J 8 bases short, with 10 bases between. CDR3 in DNA: TGCGCCAGCAGCCAAAACAGGGCAGACATTCAGTACTTC. It specifies CASSQNRADIQYF.

The CDR3 is CASSAGTRDYEQYF. The CDR3 nucleotides read TGTGCCAGCAGCGCCGGGACTAGGGACTACGAGCAGTACTTC. J is TRBJ2-7 and V is TRBV5-4, with TRBD2 identical over 8 bases. The germline V gene encodes CDR1 SGHNT and CDR2 YYREEE (reference sequence). After removal of 4 bases from V and 3 bases from J, the junction contained 6 bases not matched to a gene. The CDR3 loop spans 14 amino acids.

This clone was recorded once. One junction end disagrees with the germline gene, perhaps due to a read error. CDR3 bases: TGTGCTAGCAGCTTATTACTACAAGAGACCCAGTACTTC. Its protein is CASSLLLQETQYF. The chain combines TRBV7-7 with TRBJ2-5; no firm D call. CDR3 length equals 13 residues. Germline values: CDR1 SSHAT, CDR2 FNYEAQ (reference sequence).

The chain uses TRBV29-1 and TRBJ1-1; 7 bases align to TRBD1. With 6 bases clipped from V and 4 bases from J, the junction kept 5 bases outside the gene matches. The germline V gene encodes CDR1 SQVTM and CDR2 ANQGSEA. This CDR3 has 12 amino acids. CDR3 amino acids: CSVRQGSTEAFF. Written as DNA, the CDR3 is TGCAGCGTCCGACAGGGTTCCACTGAAGCTTTCTTT. The variable domain in full, with the rest retrieved from reference TRBV29-1 and TRBJ1-1, is SAVISQKPSRDICQRGTSLTIQCQVDSQVTMMFWYRQQPGQSLTLIATANQGSEATYESGFVIDKFPISRPNLTFSTLTVSNMSPEDSSIYLCSVRQGSTEAFFGQGTRLTVV.

The chain has TRBV27 and TRBJ2-7, with a weak D call TRBD2 (6 bases). V lost 2 bases and J 4 bases, leaving 12 bases between the germline ends. In germline, CDR1 is MNHEY, CDR2 SMNVEV (reference sequence). The CDR3 spans 14 residues. DNA for the CDR3: TGTGCCAGCAGTTTAGGAGGGTTCGGGTACGAGCAGTACTTC. Translation: CASSLGGFGYEQYF.

This chain links TRBV11-2 with TRBJ1-1; 11 bases map to TRBD1. The CDR3 covers 16 residues. Germline values: CDR1 SGHAT, CDR2 FQNNGV. V shed 5 bases and J 0 bases; nucleotides not matched to a gene: 5. CDR3 in amino acids: CASSPRTGGMNTEAFF. CDR3 DNA: TGTGCCAGCAGCCCCCGGACAGGGGGCATGAACACTGAAGCTTTCTTT.

The chain uses TRBV15 and TRBJ1-5; tentative D call: TRBD1 (5 bases). There are 16 residues in the CDR3. V dropped 5 bases and J dropped 2 bases, with 16 bases sitting between them. The germline V gene encodes CDR1 LNHNV and CDR2 YYDKDF (reference sequence). For the CDR3, the DNA is TGTGCCACCAGCCCTCGACAGCTGGTAGGCAATCAGCCCCAGCATTTT. This encodes CATSPRQLVGNQPQHF. Supplemented by reference TRBV15 and TRBJ1-5, the full variable domain reads DAMVIQNPRYQVTQFGKPVTLSCSQTLNHNVMYWYQQKSSQAPKLLFHYYDKDFNNEADTPDNFQSRRPNTSFCFLDIRSPGLGDTAMYLCATSPRQLVGNQPQHFGDGTRLSIL.

Points on this clone: Within the sample, other DNA sequences also encode this same CDR3. This sequence joins TRBV30 and TRBJ2-3; D might be TRBD2 (5 bases). The CDR3 contains 13 residues. Trimming removed 4 bases at V and 0 bases at J, with 8 bases between. Germline loops: CDR1 GTSNPN, CDR2 SVGIG (reference sequence). CDR3 nucleotide sequence: TGTGCCTGGACGCCGGGGAGCACAGATACGCAGTATTTT. It encodes CAWTPGSTDTQYF.

The chain combines TRBV11-2 with TRBJ2-5; 8 bases align to TRBD2. From germline, CDR1 is SGHAT and CDR2 FQNNGV. The trim removed 1 base at V and 2 bases at J, leaving 6 bases unmatched. CDR3 length: 16 amino acids. DNA for the CDR3: TGTGCCAGCAGCTTAGCTTGGTCTAGCGGGCAAGAGACCCAGTACTTC. Its translation: CASSLAWSSGQETQYF.

V gene TRBV27 combines with J gene TRBJ1-3; D unclear. The CDR3 runs 15 residues. V was pared by 5 bases and J by 0 bases, with 11 bases between. Germline CDR1 MNHEY, CDR2 SMNVEV (reference sequence). The CDR3 sequence: CASSLDGSSGNTIYF. CDR3 coding DNA: TGTGCCAGCAGTCTGGACGGGAGCTCTGGAAACACCATATATTTT.

The chain uses TRBV25-1 and TRBJ2-3, with D possibly being TRBD2 (6 bases). CDR3 length equals 18 residues. Germline V lookup: CDR1 MGHDK, CDR2 SYGVNS. The ends were cut back, 8 bases at V and 5 bases at J, with 29 bases in the middle. As DNA, the CDR3 is TGTGCCAGCCTGATACATATTAGAGCCCGAGAAGCGGGAGATACGCAGTATTTT. As protein: CASLIHIRAREAGDTQYF. The full variable domain, its missing parts supplied by reference TRBV25-1 and TRBJ2-3, is EADIYQTPRYLVIGTGKKITLECSQTMGHDKMYWYQQDPGMELHLIHYSYGVNSTEKGDLSSESTVSRIRTEHFPLTLESARPSHTSQYLCASLIHIRAREAGDTQYFGPGTRLTVL.

This chain links TRBV5-1 with TRBJ2-7, with 10 bases that match TRBD2. Trimming cost V 6 bases and J 2 bases; bases outside gene matches: 5. Germline loops: CDR1 SGHRS, CDR2 YFSETQ. The CDR3 totals 14 residues. CDR3 loop: CASMESGGAYEQYF. The CDR3 DNA sequence: TGCGCCAGCATGGAGAGCGGGGGGGCCTACGAGCAGTACTTC.

The gene calls are TRBV6-4 and TRBJ2-3; 10 positions agree with TRBD2. The CDR3 has 15 amino acids. CDR1 is MRHNA, CDR2 SNTAGT, per germline. J gave up 1 base and V 2 bases, and 0 bases lay outside the gene matches. The CDR3 sequence is CASSDGTSGTDTQYF. The CDR3 DNA is TGTGCCAGCAGTGACGGGACTAGCGGCACAGATACGCAGTATTTT.

The chain carries TRBV7-8 and TRBJ2-7; 10 bases fit TRBD1. The CDR3 has 14 residues. V lost 8 bases, J lost 5 bases, and 9 bases stayed unmatched. Germline V lookup: CDR1 SGHVS, CDR2 FQNEAQ. The CDR3 is CASGRDRGWDEQYF. CDR3 nucleotides: TGTGCCAGCGGGCGGGACAGGGGATGGGACGAGCAGTACTTC. The entire variable domain, with the rest obtained from reference TRBV7-8 and TRBJ2-7, is as follows: GAGVSQSPRYKVAKRGQDVALRCDPISGHVSLFWYQQALGQGPEFLTYFQNEAQLDKSGLPSDRFFAERPEGSVSTLKIQRTQQEDSAVYLCASGRDRGWDEQYFGPGTRLTVT.

This chain's CDR3 is CASSTPRVEEQFF. CDR3 DNA: TGCGCCAGCAGCACTCCCCGGGTCGAGGAGCAGTTCTTC. The chain employs TRBV5-1 and TRBJ2-1, with unresolved D. The CDR3 is 13 amino acids. The germline V gene encodes CDR1 SGHRS and CDR2 YFSETQ. The V and J ends lost 4 bases and 10 bases respectively, with 15 bases between them.

This chain's CDR3 is CASSLPTSGRRSSSYNEQFF. The CDR3 DNA sequence: TGTGCCAGCAGCTTACCGACTAGCGGGAGAAGGTCCAGCTCCTACAATGAGCAGTTCTTC. V gene TRBV7-6 combines with J gene TRBJ2-1; 12 bases fit TRBD2. This CDR3 has 20 residues. V lost 2 bases and J lost 0; bases outside the gene matches: 11. Per germline, CDR1 SGHVS and CDR2 FNYEAQ.

This clone occurred a few times. This chain connects TRBV13 to TRBJ2-6; D is unclear. The CDR3 totals 16 residues. From germline, CDR1 is PRHDT and CDR2 FYEKMQ (reference sequence). V shed 5 bases and J shed 0 bases, with 11 bases lying between them. In DNA, the CDR3 is TGTGCCAGCAGCCACCGGGTGGGCTCTGGGGCCAACGTCCTGACTTTC. Translating it yields CASSHRVGSGANVLTF.